The 30 T cell receptor beta chains given below trace back to one sample, sequenced in a study of blood T cell repertoires in COVID-19 (dated by TCRdb to the early 2020s). The library came from the immunoSEQ multiplex PCR assay. What TCRdb holds here is the immuneACCESS table cut down to in-frame rearrangements. Part of the clones is not present; checked against another copy, under half of the missing clones reflect an unresolved V gene, and the others are unexplained. The sample table shows roughly 27,000 clones, and roughly 90% are seen once. The top ten hold about 6% of the sample. The sequenced sample was peripheral blood. The receptors shown here come from a human donor in a cohort sampled during active COVID-19.

The rearrangement links TRBV6-2 or TRBV6-3 to TRBJ2-7, with 12 bases aligning to TRBD2. Trimming cost V 5 bases and J 0 bases; bases outside gene matches: 14. Germline CDR1 is MNHEY and CDR2 is SVGEGT. The CDR3 has 19 residues. The DNA of the CDR3 is TGTGCCAGCAGTCCACGGACTAGCGGGAATTCCCTAAGCTCCTACGAGCAGTACTTC. Translation: CASSPRTSGNSLSSYEQYF.

The chain uses TRBV25-1 and TRBJ1-6; 7 nucleotides agree with TRBD1. The CDR3 contains 15 residues. V shed 2 bases and J 7 bases; nucleotides not matched to a gene: 5. Germline-derived CDR1 and CDR2 are MGHDK and SYGVNS. Here the CDR3 reads CASSETTGVNSPLHF. The CDR3 DNA is TGTGCCAGCAGTGAAACTACAGGGGTAAATTCACCCCTCCACTTT.

The J gene is TRBJ1-1, the V gene TRBV7-8; D unclear. This CDR3 has 15 residues. V gave up 5 bases and J gave up 1 base, with 14 bases separating them. CDR1 is SGHVS and CDR2 is FQNEAQ in the germline V gene. The CDR3 DNA reads TGTGCCAGCAGCAAATCCCAAAACAGGAACACTGAAGCTTTCTTT. This translates into CASSKSQNRNTEAFF.

The chain carries TRBV18 and TRBJ1-5; perhaps TRBD1 as D (5 bases). V was shortened by 6 bases and J by 0 bases, with 12 bases between the two germline ends. The CDR3 is made up of 15 amino acids. Germline V CDR1 and CDR2: KGHSH, LQKENI. The CDR3: CASSTRGVSNQPQHF. CDR3 nucleotides: TGTGCCAGCTCTACTCGGGGGGTTAGCAATCAGCCCCAGCATTTT.

The chain is built from TRBV3-1 (or the pseudogene TRBV3-2) and TRBJ1-1; 9 bases are a match to TRBD1. V shed 1 base and J 11 bases; nucleotides not matched to a gene: 11. Germline values: CDR1 LGHDT, CDR2 YNNKEL (reference sequence). The CDR3 has 15 residues. CDR3 loop: CASSQGTGAILGAFF. The CDR3 nucleotides read TGTGCCAGCAGCCAAGGGACAGGGGCCATACTTGGGGCTTTCTTT.

This sequence joins TRBV12-5 and TRBJ2-1; D is unclear. CDR1 LGHNT and CDR2 FRNRAP come from the germline V gene. The CDR3 spans 11 residues. V was shortened by 1 base and J by 10 bases, with 5 bases between the two germline ends. The CDR3 protein is CASGLDSEQFF. The CDR3 DNA follows: TGTGCTAGTGGTTTGGACTCCGAGCAGTTCTTC.

CDR3: CASSQARGSQGSYGYTF. For the CDR3, the DNA is TGCGCCAGCAGCCAAGCCCGGGGATCCCAGGGGTCCTATGGCTACACCTTC. The V gene is TRBV4-3, the J gene TRBJ1-2; possible D gene TRBD1, 6 bases. Germline assignment: CDR1 LGHNA and CDR2 YSLEER. This CDR3 spans 17 amino acids. Trimming left V 1 base short and J 4 bases short, with 19 bases between.

The chain joins TRBV3-1 (or the pseudogene TRBV3-2) to TRBJ2-5; 14 bases line up with TRBD2. The V gene's germline CDR1 is LGHDT and CDR2 YNNKEL (reference sequence). The CDR3 covers 18 residues. After removal of 10 bases from V and 4 bases from J, the junction contained 17 bases not matched to a gene. The CDR3, as DNA: TGTGCCATCCCTTTCCGACTAGCGGGGGGGAGAGGCGTAGAGACCCAGTACTTC. Translation: CAIPFRLAGGRGVETQYF.

The gene calls are TRBV7-2 and TRBJ2-3, with D possibly being TRBD2 (5 bases). The germline V gene has CDR1 SGHTA and CDR2 FQGNSA. The CDR3 totals 16 residues. Trimming removed 5 bases from V and 2 bases from J, with 17 bases in between. The CDR3 DNA follows: TGTGCCAGCAGCCCCTCGAGGGTCCGCCTCACAGATACGCAGTATTTT. Translating it yields CASSPSRVRLTDTQYF.

CDR3 bases: TGTGCCAGCAGCTTGAAGACTAGCGGACAAGAGACCCAGTACTTC. Translation: CASSLKTSGQETQYF. The chain recombines TRBV5-4 with TRBJ2-5; TRBD2 agrees at 9 bases. Germline trimming cut 1 base from V and 2 bases from J; bases unmatched to any gene: 3. The CDR3 length is 15 residues. CDR1 is SGHNT, CDR2 YYREEE, per germline (reference sequence).

The chain uses TRBV19 and TRBJ1-5, with 8 bases aligning to TRBD1. Losses at the gene ends were 6 bases for V and 6 bases for J; bases not matched to a gene: 4. The germline gives CDR1 LNHDA, CDR2 SQIVND (reference sequence). The CDR3 extends over 13 amino acids. The CDR3 here is CASSGQGGQPQHF. As DNA, the CDR3 is TGTGCCAGTAGCGGACAGGGCGGTCAGCCCCAGCATTTT.

This rearrangement joins TRBV5-6 to TRBJ2-2; possibly TRBD1 for D (6 bases). V was pared by 0 bases and J by 3 bases, with 9 bases between. This CDR3 region has 15 residues. The germline V gene encodes CDR1 SGHDT and CDR2 YYEEEE. The CDR3 DNA reads as TGTGCCAGCAGCTTGGGGGGACACGACACCGGGGAGCTGTTTTTT. This encodes CASSLGGHDTGELFF.

This clone was seen just once. The DNA for the CDR3 is TGTGCCACCTCTAGTCTCATTTGGGTCGGGGGGGATATGAACACTGAAGCTTTCTTT. It codes for CATSSLIWVGGDMNTEAFF. The chain employs TRBV28 and TRBJ1-1, with D perhaps matching TRBD1 (5 bases). CDR3 length: 19 residues. CDR1 and CDR2 (germline): MDHEN, SYDVKM. V was pared by 10 bases and J by 0 bases, with 30 bases between.

This chain links TRBV13 with TRBJ2-1; 7 positions agree with TRBD2. The CDR3 runs to 15 residues. V trimming: 5 bases; J trimming: 2 bases; junction bases outside the gene matches: 6. The V gene's germline CDR1 is PRHDT and CDR2 FYEKMQ (reference sequence). Here the CDR3 reads CASSRAGPAYNEQFF. In nucleotides, the CDR3 is TGTGCCAGCAGCCGAGCGGGGCCCGCCTACAATGAGCAGTTCTTC.

This chain links TRBV7-8 with TRBJ2-3; tentative D call: TRBD2 (5 bases). Trimming cost V 5 bases and J 4 bases, with 13 bases left between them. CDR3 length: 14 amino acids. Germline loops: CDR1 SGHVS, CDR2 FQNEAQ. CDR3 DNA: TGTGCCAGCAGCCCAAGCGGCGCCCCAGATACGCAGTATTTT. The encoded protein is CASSPSGAPDTQYF. Based on the CDR3 plus reference TRBV7-8 and TRBJ2-3, the full variable domain is GAGVSQSPRYKVAKRGQDVALRCDPISGHVSLFWYQQALGQGPEFLTYFQNEAQLDKSGLPSDRFFAERPEGSVSTLKIQRTQQEDSAVYLCASSPSGAPDTQYFGPGTRLTVL.

The gene calls are TRBV5-4 and TRBJ2-1; the D gene is possibly TRBD2 (6 bases). The ends were cut back, 7 bases at V and 0 bases at J, with 20 bases in the middle. Germline values: CDR1 SGHNT, CDR2 YYREEE (reference sequence). The CDR3 totals 17 residues. CDR3 in DNA: TGTGCCAGCCCCCCCGATCCCGGGGGAAGCTCCTACAATGAGCAGTTCTTC. Translating gives CASPPDPGGSSYNEQFF. Complete variable domain (other parts from reference TRBV5-4 and TRBJ2-1): ETGVTQSPTHLIKTRGQQVTLRCSSQSGHNTVSWYQQALGQGPQFIFQYYREEENGRGNFPPRFSGLQFPNYSSELNVNALELDDSALYLCASPPDPGGSSYNEQFFGPGTRLTVL.

The chain carries TRBV6-6 and TRBJ2-5; 10 nucleotides line up with TRBD1. Losses at the gene ends were 6 bases for V and 6 bases for J; bases not matched to a gene: 10. This CDR3 has 15 residues. Germline V gene lookup returns CDR1 MNHNY and CDR2 SVGAGI (reference sequence). The CDR3 reads CASRGTGEAEQTQYF. The CDR3 region has the DNA TGTGCCAGCAGAGGGACAGGGGAGGCAGAACAGACCCAGTACTTC.

This clone has just one count. V is TRBV7-3 and J is TRBJ1-1, with D possibly being TRBD1 (5 bases). This CDR3 is 14 amino acids long. Germline assignment: CDR1 SGHTA and CDR2 FQGTGA. V was pared by 5 bases and J by 10 bases, with 20 bases between. The CDR3 region has the DNA TGTGCCAGCAGCCCGTTCGGGGGGGTTGCTGGAGCTTTCTTT. Translation gives CASSPFGGVAGAFF.

V usage is TRBV13 and J usage is TRBJ2-7; the match to TRBD2 covers 7 bases. After removal of 5 bases from V and 1 base from J, the junction contained 2 bases not matched to a gene. CDR3 length: 13 amino acids. The V gene's germline CDR1 is PRHDT and CDR2 FYEKMQ (reference sequence). CDR3 sequence: CASSPAGSYEQYF. In nucleotides, the CDR3 is TGTGCCAGCAGCCCAGCGGGATCCTACGAGCAGTACTTC.

This rearrangement joins TRBV7-9 to TRBJ2-1, with 7 nucleotides matching TRBD1. Losses at the gene ends were 5 bases for V and 4 bases for J; bases not matched to a gene: 11. CDR1 is SEHNR and CDR2 is FQNEAQ in the germline V gene (reference sequence). The CDR3 has 16 residues. The CDR3 coding sequence is TGTGCCAGCAGCCCCCCCCGGACAGGTATTTACAATGAGCAGTTCTTC. It specifies CASSPPRTGIYNEQFF.

CDR3 coding DNA: TGTGCCAGTAGCGCCAAAACTACAGGGTTCTGGTATTTT. Protein product: CASSAKTTGFWYF. The rearrangement joins TRBV19 to TRBJ2-3; maybe TRBD1 (6 bases). This CDR3 spans 13 amino acids. V lost 6 bases and J lost 14, with 21 bases in between. The germline V gene has CDR1 LNHDA and CDR2 SQIVND (reference sequence).

This chain joins TRBV2 and TRBJ2-5; 15 nucleotides align to TRBD2. Germline assignment: CDR1 SNHLY and CDR2 FYNNEI. CDR3 length: 16 amino acids. V gave up 7 bases and J gave up 2 bases; unmatched junction bases: 5. The CDR3 DNA is TGTGCCAGCACTACCGGGACTAGCGGGGGGCAAGAGACCCAGTACTTC. Translation gives CASTTGTSGGQETQYF.

The chain is built from TRBV6-1 and TRBJ2-7; no definite D call. CDR3 length: 14 residues. CDR1 is MNHNS, CDR2 SASEGT, per germline. The ends were cut back, 2 bases at V and 2 bases at J, with 10 bases in the middle. CDR3 amino acids: CASSERTATYEQYF. DNA of the CDR3: TGTGCCAGCAGTGAACGTACCGCTACCTACGAGCAGTACTTC.

J is TRBJ2-1 and V is TRBV11-3, with 7 bases matching TRBD2. Trimming at V came to 1 base and at J to 9 bases, leaving 6 bases not matched to a gene. Germline V gene lookup returns CDR1 SGHNT and CDR2 YENEEA. There are 14 residues in the CDR3. The CDR3 nucleotides are TGTGCCAGCAGCTTAGGCGGGGAGGGTGGTGAGCAGTTCTTC. Protein product: CASSLGGEGGEQFF.

This chain links TRBV6-1 with TRBJ2-1; 7 bases fit TRBD1. V shed 4 bases, J shed 3 bases, and the junction held 12 bases outside the gene matches. CDR1 MNHNS and CDR2 SASEGT come from the germline V gene. The CDR3 runs 17 residues. The CDR3 loop is CASSGWQGGANYNEQFF. The CDR3 DNA reads as TGTGCCAGCAGTGGTTGGCAAGGGGGCGCCAACTACAATGAGCAGTTCTTC.

This chain links TRBV7-2 with TRBJ2-5, with TRBD2 as a possible D gene (6 bases). Trimming pared 6 bases from V and 4 bases from J, leaving 12 bases between. This CDR3 is 13 amino acids long. CDR1 SGHTA and CDR2 FQGNSA come from the germline V gene. The CDR3 spells CASRGGKSETQYF. The CDR3 coding sequence is TGTGCCAGCAGGGGGGGAAAGTCAGAGACCCAGTACTTC.

The chain couples TRBV7-2 to TRBJ2-7, with 9 bases aligning to TRBD2. The CDR3 runs 14 residues. The V segment lost 5 bases and the J segment 6 bases; nucleotides outside the gene matches: 8. Germline values: CDR1 SGHTA, CDR2 FQGNSA. CDR3 in amino acids: CASSVPGLASEQYF. CDR3 nucleotides: TGTGCCAGCAGCGTACCGGGACTAGCTAGCGAGCAGTACTTC. The full variable domain, its missing parts supplied by reference TRBV7-2 and TRBJ2-7, is GAGVSQSPSNKVTEKGKDVELRCDPISGHTALYWYRQSLGQGLEFLIYFQGNSAPDKSGLPSDRFSAERTGGSVSTLTIQRTQQEDSAVYLCASSVPGLASEQYFGPGTRLTVT.

In its sample, this clone was seen once. This sequence joins TRBV7-9 and TRBJ2-1; weak D call: TRBD2 (7 bases). In germline, CDR1 is SEHNR, CDR2 FQNEAQ (reference sequence). Trimming took off 6 bases at V and 9 bases at J, with 9 bases between the two ends. The CDR3 runs to 11 residues. The CDR3: CASRRGPEQFF. CDR3 bases: TGTGCCAGCAGGCGGGGGCCTGAGCAGTTCTTC.

The chain combines TRBV19 with TRBJ1-5; tentatively, D is TRBD1 (5 bases). V was clipped by 3 bases and J by 7 bases, with 13 bases between them. Per germline, CDR1 LNHDA and CDR2 SQIVND (reference sequence). CDR3 length: 14 residues. CDR3 DNA: TGTGCCAGTAGTATCGGACGGTCAGGGCAGCCCCAGCATTTT. It specifies CASSIGRSGQPQHF.

V is TRBV11-2 and J is TRBJ1-6; TRBD1 is a possible D gene (6 bases). This CDR3 comprises 16 residues. Trimming removed 5 bases from V and 3 bases from J, with 14 bases in between. In germline, CDR1 is SGHAT, CDR2 FQNNGV. CDR3 coding DNA: TGTGCCAGCAGCCTGACGGACAGCATCTATAATTCACCCCTCCACTTT. Translation gives CASSLTDSIYNSPLHF. Drawing the rest from reference TRBV11-2 and TRBJ1-6, the complete variable domain is EAGVAQSPRYKIIEKRQSVAFWCNPISGHATLYWYQQILGQGPKLLIQFQNNGVVDDSQLPKDRFSAERLKGVDSTLKIQPAKLEDSAVYLCASSLTDSIYNSPLHFGNGTRLTVT.